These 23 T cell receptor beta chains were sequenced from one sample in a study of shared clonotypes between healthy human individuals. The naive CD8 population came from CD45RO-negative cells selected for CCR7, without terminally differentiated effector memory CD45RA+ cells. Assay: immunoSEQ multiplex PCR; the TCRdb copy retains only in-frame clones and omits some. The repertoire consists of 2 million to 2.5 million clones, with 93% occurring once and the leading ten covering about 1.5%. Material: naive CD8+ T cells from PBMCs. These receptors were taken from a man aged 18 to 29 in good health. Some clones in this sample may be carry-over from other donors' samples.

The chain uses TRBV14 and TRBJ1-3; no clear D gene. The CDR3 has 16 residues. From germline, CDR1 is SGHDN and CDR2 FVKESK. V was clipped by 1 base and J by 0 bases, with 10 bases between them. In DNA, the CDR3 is TGTGCCAGCAGCCAAGGTCCGGGAAGCTCTGGAAACACCATATATTTT. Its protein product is CASSQGPGSSGNTIYF.

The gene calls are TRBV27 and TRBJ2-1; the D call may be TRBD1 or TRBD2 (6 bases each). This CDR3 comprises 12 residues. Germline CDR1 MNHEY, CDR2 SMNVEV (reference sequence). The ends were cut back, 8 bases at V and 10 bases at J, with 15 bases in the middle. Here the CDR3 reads CASGGGYREQFF. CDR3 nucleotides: TGTGCCAGCGGAGGGGGTTACAGGGAGCAGTTCTTC.

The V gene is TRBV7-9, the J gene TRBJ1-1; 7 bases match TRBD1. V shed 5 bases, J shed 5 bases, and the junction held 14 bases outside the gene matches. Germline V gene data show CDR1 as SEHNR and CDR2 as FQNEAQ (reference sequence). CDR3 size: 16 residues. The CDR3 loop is CASSPAAATGRTEAFF. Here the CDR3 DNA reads TGTGCCAGCAGCCCCGCCGCCGCGACAGGGCGAACTGAAGCTTTCTTT.

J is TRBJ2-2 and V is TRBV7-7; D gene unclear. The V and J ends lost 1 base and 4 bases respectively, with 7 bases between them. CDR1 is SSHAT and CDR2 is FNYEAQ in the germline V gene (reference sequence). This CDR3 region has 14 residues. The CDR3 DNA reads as TGTGCCAGCAGCTTAGAACCGCTCACCGGGGAGCTGTTTTTT. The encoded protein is CASSLEPLTGELFF.

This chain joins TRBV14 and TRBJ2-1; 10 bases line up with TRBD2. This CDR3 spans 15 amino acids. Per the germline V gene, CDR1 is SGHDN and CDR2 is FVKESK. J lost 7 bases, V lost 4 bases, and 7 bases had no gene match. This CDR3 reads CASSLRGLARNEQFF. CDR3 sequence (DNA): TGTGCCAGCAGCCTTCGGGGACTAGCGCGAAATGAGCAGTTCTTC. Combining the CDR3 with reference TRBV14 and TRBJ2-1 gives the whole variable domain EAGVTQFPSHSVIEKGQTVTLRCDPISGHDNLYWYRRVMGKEIKFLLHFVKESKQDESGMPNNRFLAERTGGTYSTLKVQPAELEDSGVYFCASSLRGLARNEQFFGPGTRLTVL.

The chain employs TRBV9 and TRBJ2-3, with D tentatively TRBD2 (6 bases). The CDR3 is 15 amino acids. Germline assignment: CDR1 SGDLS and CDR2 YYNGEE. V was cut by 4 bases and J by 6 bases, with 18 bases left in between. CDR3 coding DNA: TGTGCCAGCAGCTACCAATTTGGCGGGGCTGATACGCAGTATTTT. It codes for CASSYQFGGADTQYF.

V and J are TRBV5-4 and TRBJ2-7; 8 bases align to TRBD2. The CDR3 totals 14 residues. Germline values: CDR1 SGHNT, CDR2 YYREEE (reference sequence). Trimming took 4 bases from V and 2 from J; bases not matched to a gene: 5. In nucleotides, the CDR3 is TGTGCCAGCAGCGCCAGACTAGCGCCCTACGAGCAGTACTTC. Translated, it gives CASSARLAPYEQYF.

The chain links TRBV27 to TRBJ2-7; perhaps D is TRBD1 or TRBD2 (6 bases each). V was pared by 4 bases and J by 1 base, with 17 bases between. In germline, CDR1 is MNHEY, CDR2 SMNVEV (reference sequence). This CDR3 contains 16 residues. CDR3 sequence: CASSWGRGGGSYEQYF. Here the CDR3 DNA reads TGTGCCAGCAGTTGGGGGCGAGGAGGGGGATCCTACGAGCAGTACTTC.

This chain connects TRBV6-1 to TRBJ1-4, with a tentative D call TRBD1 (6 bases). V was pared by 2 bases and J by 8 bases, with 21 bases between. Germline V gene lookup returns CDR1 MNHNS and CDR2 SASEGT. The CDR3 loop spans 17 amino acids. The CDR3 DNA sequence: TGTGCCAGCAGTGAAACTACCGGGACACCCCCAAGGGAAAAACTGTTTTTT. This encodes CASSETTGTPPREKLFF.

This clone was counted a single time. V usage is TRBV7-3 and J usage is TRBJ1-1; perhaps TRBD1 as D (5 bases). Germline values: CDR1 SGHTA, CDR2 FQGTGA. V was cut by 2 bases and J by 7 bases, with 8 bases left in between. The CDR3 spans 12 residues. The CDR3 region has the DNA TGTGCCAGCAGCTTAGGGGCAGGTGAAGCTTTCTTT. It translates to CASSLGAGEAFF.

CDR3 sequence: CASSLGTVGYNEQFF. CDR3 nucleotides: TGTGCCAGCAGTTTAGGGACAGTGGGCTATAATGAGCAGTTCTTC. The rearrangement links TRBV27 to TRBJ2-1; 7 bases are shared with TRBD1. CDR3 length: 15 amino acids. Germline CDR1 is MNHEY and CDR2 is SMNVEV (reference sequence). V lost 2 bases to trimming and J lost 7 bases; unmatched junction nucleotides: 8.

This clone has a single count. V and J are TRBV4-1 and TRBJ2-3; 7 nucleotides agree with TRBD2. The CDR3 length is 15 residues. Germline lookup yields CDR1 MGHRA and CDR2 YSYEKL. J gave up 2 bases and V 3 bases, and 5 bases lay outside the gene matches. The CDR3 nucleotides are TGCGCCAGCAGCCAGGGGGGGAGGGCCACAGATACGCAGTATTTT. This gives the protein CASSQGGRATDTQYF.

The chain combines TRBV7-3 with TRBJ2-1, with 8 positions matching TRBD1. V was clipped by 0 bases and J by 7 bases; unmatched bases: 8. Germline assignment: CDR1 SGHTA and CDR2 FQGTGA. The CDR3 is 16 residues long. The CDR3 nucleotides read TGTGCCAGCAGCTTAACATTCCGGACAGGGTTTAATGAGCAGTTCTTC. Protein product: CASSLTFRTGFNEQFF.

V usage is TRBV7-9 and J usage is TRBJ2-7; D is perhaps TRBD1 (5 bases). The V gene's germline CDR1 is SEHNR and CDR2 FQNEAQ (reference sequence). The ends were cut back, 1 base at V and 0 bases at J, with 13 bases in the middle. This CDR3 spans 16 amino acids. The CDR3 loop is CASSLVGRQGSYEQYF. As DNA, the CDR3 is TGTGCCAGCAGCTTAGTAGGAAGGCAGGGCTCCTACGAGCAGTACTTC.

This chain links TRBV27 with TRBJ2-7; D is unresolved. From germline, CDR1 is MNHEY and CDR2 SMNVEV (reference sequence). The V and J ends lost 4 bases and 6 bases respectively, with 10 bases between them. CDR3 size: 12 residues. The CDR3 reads CASSSLSGEQYF. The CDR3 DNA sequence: TGTGCCAGCAGTTCCCTCAGTGGCGAGCAGTACTTC.

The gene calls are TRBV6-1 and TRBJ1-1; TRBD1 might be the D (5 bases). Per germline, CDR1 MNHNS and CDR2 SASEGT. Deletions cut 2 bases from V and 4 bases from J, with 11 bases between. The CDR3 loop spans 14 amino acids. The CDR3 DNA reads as TGTGCCAGCAGTGAAATGGGGGGGATCACTGAAGCTTTCTTT. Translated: CASSEMGGITEAFF.

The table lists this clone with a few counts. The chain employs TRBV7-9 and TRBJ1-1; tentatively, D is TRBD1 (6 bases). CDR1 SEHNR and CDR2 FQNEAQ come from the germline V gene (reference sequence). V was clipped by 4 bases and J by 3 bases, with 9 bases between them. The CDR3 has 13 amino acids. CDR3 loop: CASSYSGDTEAFF. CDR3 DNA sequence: TGTGCCAGCAGCTATTCAGGGGACACTGAAGCTTTCTTT.

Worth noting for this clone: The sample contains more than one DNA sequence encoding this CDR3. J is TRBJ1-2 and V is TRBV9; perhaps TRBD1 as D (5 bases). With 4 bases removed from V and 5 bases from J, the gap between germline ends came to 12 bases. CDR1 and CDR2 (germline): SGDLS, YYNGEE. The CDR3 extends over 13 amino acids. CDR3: CASSPGTGYGYTF. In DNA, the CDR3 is TGTGCCAGCAGCCCAGGGACGGGGTATGGCTACACCTTC.

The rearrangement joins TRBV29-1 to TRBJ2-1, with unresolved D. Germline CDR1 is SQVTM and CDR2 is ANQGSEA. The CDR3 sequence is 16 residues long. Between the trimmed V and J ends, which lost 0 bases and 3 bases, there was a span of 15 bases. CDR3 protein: CSVEDRVTVGYNEQFF. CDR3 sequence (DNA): TGCAGCGTTGAAGATCGGGTAACAGTAGGCTACAATGAGCAGTTCTTC.

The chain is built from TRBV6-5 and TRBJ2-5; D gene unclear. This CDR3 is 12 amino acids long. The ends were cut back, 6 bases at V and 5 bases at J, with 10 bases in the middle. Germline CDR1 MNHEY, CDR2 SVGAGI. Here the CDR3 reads CASSSLGETQYF. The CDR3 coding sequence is TGTGCCAGCAGCTCCTTGGGGGAGACCCAGTACTTC.

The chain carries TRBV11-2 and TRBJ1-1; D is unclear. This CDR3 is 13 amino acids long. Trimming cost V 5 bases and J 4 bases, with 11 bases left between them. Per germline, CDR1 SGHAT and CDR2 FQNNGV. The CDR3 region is CASSPLVSTEAFF. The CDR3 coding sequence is TGTGCCAGCAGCCCGCTTGTTAGCACTGAAGCTTTCTTT.

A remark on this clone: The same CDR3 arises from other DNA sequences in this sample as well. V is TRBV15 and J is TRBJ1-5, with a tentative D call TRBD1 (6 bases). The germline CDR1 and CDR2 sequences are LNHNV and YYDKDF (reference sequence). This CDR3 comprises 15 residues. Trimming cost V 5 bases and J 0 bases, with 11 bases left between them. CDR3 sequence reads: CATSGGDSSNQPQHF. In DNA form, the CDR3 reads TGTGCCACCAGCGGGGGCGATTCTAGCAATCAGCCCCAGCATTTT.

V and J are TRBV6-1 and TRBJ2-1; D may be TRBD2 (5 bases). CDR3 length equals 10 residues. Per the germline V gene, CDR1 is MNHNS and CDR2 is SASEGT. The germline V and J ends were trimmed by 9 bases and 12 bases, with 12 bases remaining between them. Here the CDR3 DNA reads TGTGCCAGTAAAACTCGGGGGCAGTTCTTC. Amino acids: CASKTRGQFF.